This TCR beta chain was obtained from a study of blood T cell repertoires in COVID-19. Source study methods: Amplification with reference gene primers provided the estimates of nucleated cell counts. Profiling relied on immunoSEQ multiplex PCR, and the TCRdb table lists in-frame clones only, not all of them. From that table come the V and J calls and clone size; the DNA was used to work out D and trimming. Of 90,000 or so clones listed, 80% to 90% were seen once; the top ten hold approximately 25%. Germline CDR1 reads SGHAT; CDR2 reads FQDESV (reference sequence). This CDR3 has 16 residues. Trimming at V came to 1 base and at J to 4 bases, leaving 8 bases not matched to a gene.

This clonotype originated in a man aged 60 to 69 with acute or convalescent COVID-19. The sequenced material came from peripheral blood. This rearrangement joins TRBV11-1 to TRBJ2-3, with 7 bases that match TRBD1. CDR3 loop: CASSLEGAGLPDTQYF. As DNA, the CDR3 is TGTGCCAGCAGCTTAGAGGGGGCGGGTTTGCCAGATACGCAGTATTTT.